A selection of T cell receptor beta chains follows, all from one sample in a study of cytomegalovirus exposure and HLA in healthy donors. Clones were sequenced by immunoSEQ multiplex PCR, and TCRdb holds only the in-frame ones, with some missing. The repertoire holds tens of thousands of clones, with about 78% as singletons. Sequencing was carried out using PBMCs. The receptor set was obtained from a male donor in good health and CMV-seropositive. Each CDR3 is given with its conserved first and last residue. D genes are given only for firm matches. Clone sizes are given selectively: once, few, many, or a class where the clone is expanded.

d_gene: TRBD1
abundance: few
v_gene: TRBV27
j_gene: TRBJ2-7
CDR3nt: TGTGCCAGCAGTCGTGGGGGACAGGGTTTTTATGACGAGCAGTACTTC
CDR3aa: CASSRGGQGFYDEQYF

d_gene: .
abundance: .
v_gene: TRBV5-1
j_gene: TRBJ1-3
CDR3nt: TGCGCCAGCAGCTTAAAACAGGGCGGGTCGGGAAACACCATATATTTT
CDR3aa: CASSLKQGGSGNTIYF

d_gene: TRBD2
abundance: .
v_gene: TRBV27
j_gene: TRBJ2-3
CDR3nt: TGTGCCAGCGGCAAAGGAGTAAGGGTTAGCGGGGGGCAACAGTATTTT
CDR3aa: CASGKGVRVSGGQQYF

d_gene: .
abundance: .
v_gene: TRBV6-6
j_gene: TRBJ2-3
CDR3nt: TGTGCCAGCAGCTCTCCCCAAGCGGCAACAGATACGCAGTATTTT
CDR3aa: CASSSPQAATDTQYF

d_gene: .
abundance: .
v_gene: TRBV2
j_gene: TRBJ2-1
CDR3nt: TGTGCCAGCAGCCGGGACTTTTACAATGAGCAGTTCTTC
CDR3aa: CASSRDFYNEQFF

d_gene: TRBD2
abundance: few
v_gene: TRBV5-1
j_gene: TRBJ2-7
CDR3nt: TGCGCCAGCAGCTCTAGAAACGGTACTAGCGGGGGCGGGCAGTACTTC
CDR3aa: CASSSRNGTSGGGQYF

d_gene: TRBD1
abundance: .
v_gene: TRBV7-8
j_gene: TRBJ1-1
CDR3nt: TGTGCCAGCAGCCTCCTGGCGCAGGGGGCCCTAGGGGACACTGAAGCTTTCTTT
CDR3aa: CASSLLAQGALGDTEAFF

d_gene: .
abundance: .
v_gene: TRBV2
j_gene: TRBJ2-7
CDR3nt: TGTGCCAGCAGCGCCCCCATGAGCTCCTACGAGCAGTACTTC
CDR3aa: CASSAPMSSYEQYF

d_gene: TRBD2
abundance: once
v_gene: TRBV5-4
j_gene: TRBJ2-5
CDR3nt: TGTGCCAGCAGCCAGGGACTAGCGGGCGAGACCCAGTACTTC
CDR3aa: CASSQGLAGETQYF

d_gene: .
abundance: .
v_gene: TRBV7-9
j_gene: TRBJ2-4
CDR3nt: TGTGCCAGCATGACAGACAAAAACATTCAGTACTTC
CDR3aa: CASMTDKNIQYF

d_gene: TRBD2
abundance: .
v_gene: TRBV27
j_gene: TRBJ2-7
CDR3nt: TGTGCCAGCAGTTTGGCTAGCGGGAGTTACGAGCAGTACTTC
CDR3aa: CASSLASGSYEQYF

d_gene: .
abundance: .
v_gene: TRBV5-1
j_gene: TRBJ1-5
CDR3nt: TGCGCCAGCAGCTTGGAACAGGGAAGTCAGCCCCAGCATTTT
CDR3aa: CASSLEQGSQPQHF

d_gene: .
abundance: .
v_gene: TRBV7-2
j_gene: TRBJ2-2
CDR3nt: TGTGCCAGCAGCCCTAATTCGGGGCGGGGCCCCCTAAACACCGGGGAGCTGTTTTTT
CDR3aa: CASSPNSGRGPLNTGELFF

d_gene: .
abundance: .
v_gene: TRBV27
j_gene: TRBJ1-5
CDR3nt: TGTGCCAGCAGGAGGAACGATGTTTACAATCAGCCCCAGCATTTT
CDR3aa: CASRRNDVYNQPQHF

d_gene: .
abundance: .
v_gene: TRBV7-2
j_gene: TRBJ1-6
CDR3nt: TGTGCCAGCAGCTTAGAAGGGGGAGTAGGTTCACCCCTCCACTTT
CDR3aa: CASSLEGGVGSPLHF

d_gene: .
abundance: .
v_gene: TRBV7-2
j_gene: TRBJ2-3
CDR3nt: TGTGCCAGCAGCTTATTTAATACAGATACGCAGTATTTT
CDR3aa: CASSLFNTDTQYF

d_gene: TRBD1
abundance: .
v_gene: TRBV10-3
j_gene: TRBJ1-2
CDR3nt: TGTGCCATCACCAGGGGGGGGACAGGAGCCTTGAACTATGGCTACACCTTC
CDR3aa: CAITRGGTGALNYGYTF

d_gene: TRBD1
abundance: .
v_gene: TRBV7-2
j_gene: TRBJ1-1
CDR3nt: TGTGCCAGCAGCTTAGTTACAGGGGGAACTGAAGCTTTCTTT
CDR3aa: CASSLVTGGTEAFF

d_gene: .
abundance: .
v_gene: TRBV18
j_gene: TRBJ2-2
CDR3nt: TGTGCCAGCTCCCCACAGGCGGACAGGGAGCTGTTTTTT
CDR3aa: CASSPQADRELFF

d_gene: TRBD1
abundance: .
v_gene: TRBV27
j_gene: TRBJ2-3
CDR3nt: TGTGCCAGCAGTACCCGACAGGGTAGCACAGATACGCAGTATTTT
CDR3aa: CASSTRQGSTDTQYF

d_gene: TRBD1
abundance: .
v_gene: TRBV7-2
j_gene: TRBJ1-4
CDR3nt: TGTGCCAGCAGCATCGGACAGGGAAGGTTCACTAATGAAAAACTGTTTTTT
CDR3aa: CASSIGQGRFTNEKLFF

d_gene: TRBD1
abundance: .
v_gene: TRBV27
j_gene: TRBJ1-2
CDR3nt: TGTGCCAGAAATATAAAGACAGGGCGGGACTATGGCTACACCTTC
CDR3aa: CARNIKTGRDYGYTF

d_gene: .
abundance: .
v_gene: TRBV6-5
j_gene: TRBJ1-2
CDR3nt: TGTGCCAGCAGTTACGGAGCAGCCCTCGGCGACGGCTACACCTTC
CDR3aa: CASSYGAALGDGYTF

d_gene: TRBD2
abundance: few
v_gene: TRBV7-2
j_gene: TRBJ2-5
CDR3nt: TGTGCCAGCAGCTTCTTGCCTAGCGGGGGTCGGCAAGAGACCCAGTACTTC
CDR3aa: CASSFLPSGGRQETQYF

d_gene: TRBD1
abundance: .
v_gene: TRBV5-1
j_gene: TRBJ2-5
CDR3nt: TGCGCCAGCAGCTCTGGACAGGGTTGGGAGACCCAGTACTTC
CDR3aa: CASSSGQGWETQYF

d_gene: TRBD2
abundance: .
v_gene: TRBV19
j_gene: TRBJ2-3
CDR3nt: TGTGCCAGTAGTATTAGCGGGATCACCACAGATACGCAGTATTTT
CDR3aa: CASSISGITTDTQYF

d_gene: .
abundance: .
v_gene: TRBV5-1
j_gene: TRBJ2-7
CDR3nt: TGCGCCAGCAGCGAGGAACCTGACAGCTACTACGAGCAGTACTTC
CDR3aa: CASSEEPDSYYEQYF

d_gene: TRBD1
abundance: .
v_gene: TRBV7-9
j_gene: TRBJ2-5
CDR3nt: TGTGCCAGCAGCTCCTACAGGGGCATCCAGACCCAGTACTTC
CDR3aa: CASSSYRGIQTQYF

d_gene: TRBD1
abundance: once
v_gene: TRBV6-4
j_gene: TRBJ1-4
CDR3nt: TGTGCCAGCAGTGACGGTTACAGGGGGCGGGAAAAACTGTTTTTT
CDR3aa: CASSDGYRGREKLFF